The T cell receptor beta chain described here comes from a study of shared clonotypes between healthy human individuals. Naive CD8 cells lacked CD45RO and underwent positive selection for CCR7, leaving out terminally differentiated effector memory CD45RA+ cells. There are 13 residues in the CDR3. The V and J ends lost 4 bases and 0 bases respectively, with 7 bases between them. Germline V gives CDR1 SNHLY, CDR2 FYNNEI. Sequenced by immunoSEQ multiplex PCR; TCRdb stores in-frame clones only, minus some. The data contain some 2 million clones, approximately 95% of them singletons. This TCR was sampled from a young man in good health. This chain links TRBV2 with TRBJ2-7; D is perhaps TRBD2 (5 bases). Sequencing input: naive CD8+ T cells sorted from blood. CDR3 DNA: TGTGCCAGCAGTGGAGGGAGCTCCTACGAGCAGTACTTC. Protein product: CASSGGSSYEQYF. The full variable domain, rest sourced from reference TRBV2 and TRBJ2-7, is EPEVTQTPSHQVTQMGQEVILRCVPISNHLYFYWYRQILGQKVEFLVSFYNNEISEKSEIFDDQFSVERPDGSNFTLKIRSTKLEDSAMYFCASSGGSSYEQYFGPGTRLTVT.